A single sample is the source of the 5 T cell receptor beta chains below, sequenced in a study of T cells in localized non-small cell lung cancer. Only in-frame clones appear in the TCRdb table, and some are missing; sequencing was by immunoSEQ multiplex PCR. The data hold about 4,500 clones, with roughly 93% observed a single time. The specimen was peripheral blood, collected before any cancer treatment. The origin of the receptors is a woman aged 35-75 years with stage I lung adenocarcinoma.

J is TRBJ1-2 and V is TRBV11-2; D is unresolved. Deletions cut 5 bases from V and 4 bases from J, with 11 bases between. The germline gives CDR1 SGHAT, CDR2 FQNNGV. The CDR3 totals 13 residues. The CDR3 DNA is TGTGCCAGCAGCGCTGGGAGGAGCTATGGCTACACCTTC. Translating it yields CASSAGRSYGYTF.

The chain couples TRBV18 to TRBJ1-1; 7 nucleotides align to TRBD1. The J segment lost 1 base and the V segment lost 6 bases, leaving 2 bases of the junction unmatched. CDR3 size: 13 residues. Per germline, CDR1 KGHSH and CDR2 LQKENI. The CDR3, as DNA: TGTGCCAGCTCGCAGGGGGGGAACACTGAAGCTTTCTTT. Amino acids: CASSQGGNTEAFF. The variable domain in full, completed from reference TRBV18 and TRBJ1-1, reads NAGVMQNPRHLVRRRGQEARLRCSPMKGHSHVYWYRQLPEEGLKFMVYLQKENIIDESGMPKERFSAEFPKEGPSILRIQQVVRGDSAAYFCASSQGGNTEAFFGQGTRLTVV.

The genes are TRBV15 and TRBJ1-6; D ambiguous. CDR1 is LNHNV, CDR2 YYDKDF, per germline (reference sequence). V was trimmed by 2 bases and J by 9 bases, leaving 5 bases between them. The length of the CDR3 is 12 residues. The CDR3 region is CATSRPFSPLHF. The CDR3 DNA follows: TGTGCCACCAGCAGACCCTTTTCACCCCTCCACTTT.

V and J are TRBV19 and TRBJ2-3; no definite D call. This CDR3 spans 15 amino acids. Germline CDR1 reads LNHDA; CDR2 reads SQIVND (reference sequence). Trimming stripped 4 bases from V and 1 base from J, with 12 bases between. The chain's CDR3 is CASSRLGQGTDTQYF. The CDR3 DNA follows: TGTGCCAGTAGTAGGTTAGGGCAAGGCACAGATACGCAGTATTTT. The variable domain in full, with the rest retrieved from reference TRBV19 and TRBJ2-3, is DGGITQSPKYLFRKEGQNVTLSCEQNLNHDAMYWYRQDPGQGLRLIYYSQIVNDFQKGDIAEGYSVSREKKESFPLTVTSAQKNPTAFYLCASSRLGQGTDTQYFGPGTRLTVL.

The J gene is TRBJ2-7, the V gene TRBV15; D not certain. Germline CDR1 is LNHNV and CDR2 is YYDKDF (reference sequence). Trimming shortened V by 0 bases and J by 3 bases, and 6 bases separated the two germline ends. This CDR3 region has 13 residues. DNA for the CDR3: TGTGCCACCAGCAGAGATTGGGGCTACGAGCAGTACTTC. It specifies CATSRDWGYEQYF.